These 6 T cell receptor beta chains originate from one sample sequenced in a study of T cells in Graves' hyperthyroidism and ophthalmopathy. TCR beta CDR3 region amplification was performed from RNA transcripts. The HTBI primer set was used in a first-round RT-PCR of the TCR CDR3. TCRdb re-analysed the multiplex PCR reads in MiXCR, keeping a single row per CDR3 protein. The top ten clones hold approximately 5.3% of a sample with around 420,000 distinct CDR3 sequences, roughly 13% of them seen once. The sequencing sample was made of blood. The origin of the receptors is a woman aged 18-35 years with Graves' hyperthyroidism.

This clonotype has at least ten counts. The chain recombines TRBV19 with TRBJ1-1; D is unclear. Trimming left V 4 bases short and J 10 bases short, with 13 bases between. Germline lookup yields CDR1 LNHDA and CDR2 SQIVND (reference sequence). This CDR3 comprises 12 residues. DNA of the CDR3: TGTGCCAGTAGTACCCTCCGGGCAGGAGCTTTCTTT. It yields the protein CASSTLRAGAFF.

This sequence joins TRBV10-3 and TRBJ2-3; D gene uncertain. Per germline, CDR1 ENHRY and CDR2 SYGVKD. The CDR3 runs to 14 residues. Trimming left V 9 bases short and J 1 base short, with 14 bases between. The CDR3 DNA follows: TGTGCCATTACGGACGATAAAGGCACAGATACGCAGTATTTT. Its protein is CAITDDKGTDTQYF.

Many counts were recorded for this clonotype. Written as DNA, the CDR3 is TGTGCCAGCAGCCCAACCGGTCCTAATGAAAAACTGTTTTTT. This encodes CASSPTGPNEKLFF. The V and J genes are TRBV2 and TRBJ1-4, with unresolved D. V was cut by 6 bases and J by 3 bases, with 11 bases left in between. This CDR3 is built from 14 residues. Looked up from germline, CDR1 is SNHLY and CDR2 is FYNNEI. The whole variable domain, remainder taken from reference TRBV2 and TRBJ1-4, is EPEVTQTPSHQVTQMGQEVILRCVPISNHLYFYWYRQILGQKVEFLVSFYNNEISEKSEIFDDQFSVERPDGSNFTLKIRSTKLEDSAMYFCASSPTGPNEKLFFGSGTQLSVL.

Concerning this clonotype: Without the conserved terminal phenylalanine or tryptophan, this CDR3 likely stems from a read error. Here the CDR3 DNA reads TGCAGCGTTTCGGACGGTGACACTGAAGCTTTCCTT. It is translated as CSVSDGDTEAFL. The chain has TRBV29-1 and TRBJ1-1; D call uncertain. V lost 5 bases and J 3 bases, leaving 10 bases between the germline ends. The germline gives CDR1 SQVTM, CDR2 ANQGSEA. The CDR3 sequence is 12 residues long.

Details on this clonotype: A far larger clone is only one base removed, so a read error is likely. The rearrangement joins TRBV12-3 or TRBV12-4 to TRBJ2-5; no definite D call. This CDR3 has 11 residues. This CDR3 is CASSRSETQHF. The CDR3 DNA reads as TGTGCCAGCAGCCGTAGTGAGACCCAGCACTTC.

Ten or more counts support this clonotype. V is TRBV4-1 and J is TRBJ2-5; 7 bases line up with TRBD2. The V segment lost 1 base and the J segment 5 bases; nucleotides outside the gene matches: 1. The length of the CDR3 is 13 residues. Germline V gene data show CDR1 as MGHRA and CDR2 as YSYEKL. CDR3 region: CASSQVLAETQYF. The CDR3 DNA follows: TGCGCCAGCAGCCAAGTACTAGCGGAGACCCAGTACTTC.